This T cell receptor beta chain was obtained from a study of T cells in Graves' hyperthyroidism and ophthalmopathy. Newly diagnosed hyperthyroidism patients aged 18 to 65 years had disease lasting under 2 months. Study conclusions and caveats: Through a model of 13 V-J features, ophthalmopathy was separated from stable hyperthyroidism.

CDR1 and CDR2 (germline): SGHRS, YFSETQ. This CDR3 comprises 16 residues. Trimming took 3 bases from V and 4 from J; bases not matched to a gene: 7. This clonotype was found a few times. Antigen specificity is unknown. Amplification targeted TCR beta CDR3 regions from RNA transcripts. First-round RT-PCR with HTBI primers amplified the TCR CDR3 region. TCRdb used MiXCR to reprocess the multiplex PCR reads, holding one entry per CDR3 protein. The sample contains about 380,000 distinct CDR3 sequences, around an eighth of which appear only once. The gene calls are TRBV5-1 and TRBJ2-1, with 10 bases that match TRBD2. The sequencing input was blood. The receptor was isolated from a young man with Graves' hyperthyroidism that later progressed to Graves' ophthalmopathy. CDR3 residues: CASSWTSGPGYNEQFF. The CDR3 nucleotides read TGCGCCAGCAGCTGGACTAGCGGTCCGGGTTACAATGAGCAGTTCTTC.